The T cell receptor beta chain described here comes from a study of blood T cell repertoires in COVID-19. The authors' processing: The assay estimated nucleated cells by amplifying reference gene primers. Assay used: immunoSEQ multiplex PCR; TCRdb lists only in-frame clones, some missing. That table furnishes V, J and clone size, whereas the DNA furnished D and trimming. The table lists more than 150,000 clones, approximately 84% of them singletons. Participants spanned ages about 18 to 90 years and resided in 20 to 25 US areas. Cohort allocation depended upon clinical history that participants reported. Cohort 3 donors were reported recovered after two negative PCRs, clearance, or symptom resolution. Germline V gene data show CDR1 as SGHTS and CDR2 as YDEGEE. This CDR3 has 15 amino acids. With 0 bases removed from V and 0 bases from J, the gap between germline ends came to 7 bases.

The specimen sequenced was PBMCs or T cells enriched from blood (not recorded which). This sequence joins TRBV5-8 and TRBJ2-1; unclear D gene. The TCR comes from a woman between 50 and 59 years old who had recovered from COVID-19. The chain's CDR3 is CASSLGTSSYNEQFF. The CDR3 DNA is TGTGCCAGCAGCTTGGGTACCAGCTCCTACAATGAGCAGTTCTTC.